The 9 T cell receptor beta chains below come from one sample, sequenced in a study of OX40 agonist ivuxolimab in advanced cancers. Only in-frame clones appear in the TCRdb table, and some are missing; sequencing was by immunoSEQ multiplex PCR. The table shows tens of thousands of clones, with about 85% occurring only once. The sequencing here drew on CD4+ or CD8+ T cells sorted from blood, taken in a trial of the OX40 agonist ivuxolimab. These receptors came from an adult with an advanced solid tumor such as melanoma, head and neck, liver or kidney cancer.

This sequence joins TRBV9 and TRBJ2-7; 10 bases match TRBD1. The germline V gene has CDR1 SGDLS and CDR2 YYNGEE. Trimming took 7 bases from V and 3 from J; bases not matched to a gene: 4. The CDR3 extends over 13 amino acids. For the CDR3, the DNA is TGTGCCAGCTCCGGGACAGGGGACTACGAGCAGTACTTC. This sequence encodes CASSGTGDYEQYF. Full variable domain (rest looked up from reference TRBV9 and TRBJ2-7): DSGVTQTPKHLITATGQRVTLRCSPRSGDLSVYWYQQSLDQGLQFLIQYYNGEERAKGNILERFSAQQFPDLHSELNLSSLELGDSALYFCASSGTGDYEQYFGPGTRLTVT.

The chain joins TRBV19 to TRBJ1-1; D is ambiguous. CDR1 and CDR2 (germline): LNHDA, SQIVND (reference sequence). Trimming left V 5 bases short and J 4 bases short, with 14 bases between. The CDR3 covers 14 residues. The CDR3 coding sequence is TGTGCCAGTAGTGCTCCCATGGGAGTCACTGAAGCTTTCTTT. As protein: CASSAPMGVTEAFF.

This chain uses TRBV5-6 with TRBJ2-5; possible D gene TRBD2, 5 bases. CDR3 length: 14 amino acids. Trimming stripped 2 bases from V and 3 bases from J, with 11 bases between. Per germline, CDR1 SGHDT and CDR2 YYEEEE. CDR3 coding DNA: TGTGCCAGCAGCTTTATGGCGGGTGAAGAGACCCAGTACTTC. It translates to CASSFMAGEETQYF. Complete variable domain (other parts from reference TRBV5-6 and TRBJ2-5): DAGVTQSPTHLIKTRGQQVTLRCSPKSGHDTVSWYQQALGQGPQFIFQYYEEEERQRGNFPDRFSGHQFPNYSSELNVNALLLGDSALYLCASSFMAGEETQYFGPGTRLLVL.

The chain links TRBV9 to TRBJ2-3; 8 bases agree with TRBD2. The CDR3 covers 18 residues. Germline CDR1 reads SGDLS; CDR2 reads YYNGEE. The trim removed 0 bases at V and 4 bases at J, leaving 13 bases unmatched. The CDR3 sequence: CASSVALAGPEVADTQYF. In DNA form, the CDR3 reads TGTGCCAGCAGCGTAGCTCTAGCGGGTCCCGAGGTTGCAGATACGCAGTATTTT.

This chain uses TRBV5-1 with TRBJ2-2; D gene uncertain. In germline, CDR1 is SGHRS, CDR2 YFSETQ. Deletions cut 0 bases from V and 0 bases from J, with 0 bases between. This CDR3 has 13 residues. The CDR3 loop is CASSLANTGELFF. The CDR3 bases are TGCGCCAGCAGCTTGGCGAACACCGGGGAGCTGTTTTTT.

The chain is built from TRBV4-1 and TRBJ2-4; D gene ambiguous. Trimming cost V 4 bases and J 1 base, with 11 bases left between them. The CDR3 sequence is 15 residues long. Germline values: CDR1 MGHRA, CDR2 YSYEKL. The CDR3 spells CASSPSLSAKNIQYF. Written as DNA, the CDR3 is TGCGCCAGCAGCCCCTCCCTTAGCGCCAAAAACATTCAGTACTTC.

The gene calls are TRBV5-1 and TRBJ2-3; possible D gene TRBD2, 5 bases. Germline V gives CDR1 SGHRS, CDR2 YFSETQ. The CDR3 totals 16 residues. Trimming took off 0 bases at V and 3 bases at J, with 14 bases between the two ends. The CDR3 DNA follows: TGCGCCAGCAGCTTGGCCGCAGGAGGTAATACAGATACGCAGTATTTT. Translated: CASSLAAGGNTDTQYF.

The CDR3 protein is CASSLNQGYTYEQYF. The CDR3 bases are TGTGCCAGCAGCTTAAACCAGGGGTATACCTACGAGCAGTACTTC. The chain is built from TRBV7-9 and TRBJ2-7; D perhaps matches TRBD1 (6 bases). V lost 2 bases, J lost 2 bases, and 13 bases lay in between. Germline-derived CDR1 and CDR2 are SEHNR and FQNEAQ (reference sequence). The CDR3 runs 15 residues.

V usage is TRBV5-1 and J usage is TRBJ1-1; a possible D gene is TRBD1 (6 bases). CDR3 size: 14 residues. Trimming cost V 5 bases and J 2 bases, with 13 bases left between them. Germline CDR1 is SGHRS and CDR2 is YFSETQ. CDR3 residues: CASRPQGPNTEAFF. The CDR3, as DNA: TGCGCCAGCAGACCACAGGGACCCAACACTGAAGCTTTCTTT.